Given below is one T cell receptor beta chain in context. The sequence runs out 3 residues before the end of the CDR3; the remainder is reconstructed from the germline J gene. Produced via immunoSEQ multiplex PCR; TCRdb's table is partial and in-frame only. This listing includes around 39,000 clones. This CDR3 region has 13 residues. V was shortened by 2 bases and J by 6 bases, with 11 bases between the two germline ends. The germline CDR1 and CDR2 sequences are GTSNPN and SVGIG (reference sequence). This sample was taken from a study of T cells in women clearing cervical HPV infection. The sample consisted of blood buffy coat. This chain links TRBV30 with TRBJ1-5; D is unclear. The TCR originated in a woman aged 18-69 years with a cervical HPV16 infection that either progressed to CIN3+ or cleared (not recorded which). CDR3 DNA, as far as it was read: TGTGCCTGGAGTCAGGCCGAAGGTCAGCCC. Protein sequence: CAWSQAEGQP. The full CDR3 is CAWSQAEGQPQHF.